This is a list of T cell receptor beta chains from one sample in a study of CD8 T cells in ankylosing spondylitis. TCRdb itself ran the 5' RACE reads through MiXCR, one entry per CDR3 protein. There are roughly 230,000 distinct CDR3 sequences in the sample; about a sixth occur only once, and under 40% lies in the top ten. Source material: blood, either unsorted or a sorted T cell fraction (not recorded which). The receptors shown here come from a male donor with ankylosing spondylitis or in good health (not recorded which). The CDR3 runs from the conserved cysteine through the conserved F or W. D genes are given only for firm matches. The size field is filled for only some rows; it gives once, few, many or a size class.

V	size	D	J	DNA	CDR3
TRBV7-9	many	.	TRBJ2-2	TGTGCCAGCAGCTCCGGGACTTACACCGGGGAGCTGTTTTTT	CASSSGTYTGELFF
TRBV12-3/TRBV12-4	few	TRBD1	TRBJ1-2	TGTGCCAGCAGTTCTACAGGGGGTGGCTACACCTTC	CASSSTGGGYTF
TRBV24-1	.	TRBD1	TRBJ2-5	TGTGCCACCAGTGATCCCGGGACAGGGGACCAAGAGACCCAGTACTTC	CATSDPGTGDQETQYF
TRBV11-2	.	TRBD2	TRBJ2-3	TGTGCCAGCAGCTTAGTACTAGCGGGAGGGGCTAGCACAGATACGCAGTATTTT	CASSLVLAGGASTDTQYF
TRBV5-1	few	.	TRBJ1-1	TGCGCCAGCAGAGTGGCCGGCAGATGGAACACTGAAGCTTTCTTT	CASRVAGRWNTEAFF
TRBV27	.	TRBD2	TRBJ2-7	TGTGCCAGCAGTCCATTAGCGGGAGGATTAATCTACGAGCAGTACTTC	CASSPLAGGLIYEQYF
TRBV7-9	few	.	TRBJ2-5	TGTGCCAGCAGCTCGATGAACAGGGACCAAGAGACCCAGTACTTC	CASSSMNRDQETQYF
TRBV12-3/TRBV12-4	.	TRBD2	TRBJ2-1	TGTGCCAGCCGGACTAGCGGGAGGGTCAATGACGGTGCAGGGCAGTTCTTC	CASRTSGRVNDGAGQFF
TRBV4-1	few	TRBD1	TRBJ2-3	TGCGCCAGCAGCCAACACGACCCGGGACAGGGGTCGAATACGCAGTATTTT	CASSQHDPGQGSNTQYF
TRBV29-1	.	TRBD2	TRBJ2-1	TGCAGCGCTCGGCCCTGGGGACTAGCGAACAGTGAGCAGTTCTTC	CSARPWGLANSEQFF
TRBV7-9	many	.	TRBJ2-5	TGTGCCAGCAGCTCGAACCAAGAGACCCAGTACTTC	CASSSNQETQYF
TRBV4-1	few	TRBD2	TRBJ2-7	TGCGCCAGCAGCCAAGCGATAAGGACTAGCGGAACCTCCTACGAGCAGTACTTC	CASSQAIRTSGTSYEQYF
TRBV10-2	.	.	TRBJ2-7	TGCGCCAGCAGTGAGGACGGATACGAGCAGTACTTC	CASSEDGYEQYF
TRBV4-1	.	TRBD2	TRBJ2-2	TGCGCCAGCAGCCAAGTTCCGGGCGGGGGTACCGGGGAGCTGTTTTTT	CASSQVPGGGTGELFF
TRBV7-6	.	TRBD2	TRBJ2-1	TGTGCCAGCAGCTTAGATGCTAGCGGGACCTACAATGAGCAGTTCTTC	CASSLDASGTYNEQFF
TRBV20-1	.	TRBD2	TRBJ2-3	TGCAGTGCTAGAGATTCGCGGTTTCTAGCGGGAGGCATACGGGCAGATACGCAGTATTTT	CSARDSRFLAGGIRADTQYF
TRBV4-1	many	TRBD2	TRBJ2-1	TGCGCCAGCAGCCATGACCCTAGCGGGGCTTCCTACAATGAGCAGTTCTTC	CASSHDPSGASYNEQFF
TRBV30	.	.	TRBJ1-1	TGTGCCAGTGGACAGTCTGAAGCTTTCTTT	CASGQSEAFF
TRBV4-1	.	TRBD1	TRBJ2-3	TGCGCCAGCAGCCAATACCAGGGGGTGGGAGATACGCAGTATTTT	CASSQYQGVGDTQYF
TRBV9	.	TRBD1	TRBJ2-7	TGTGCCAGCAGCGACGGGACAGCCCAATACGAGCAGTACTTC	CASSDGTAQYEQYF
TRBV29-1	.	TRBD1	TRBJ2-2	TGCAGCGTTCCGGACAGGGGTGGGACCGGGGAGCTGTTTTTT	CSVPDRGGTGELFF
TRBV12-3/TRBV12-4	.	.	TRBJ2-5	TGTGCCAGCGGACTCCAGAACCAAGAGACCCAGTACTTC	CASGLQNQETQYF
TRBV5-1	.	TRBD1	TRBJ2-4	TGCGCCAGCAGACCTGGACAGGGCTGGGACATTCAGTACTTC	CASRPGQGWDIQYF
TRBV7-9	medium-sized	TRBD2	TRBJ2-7	TGTGCCAGCAGCTTAGTTGCAGCGGGAGGGCCCTACGAGCAGTACTTC	CASSLVAAGGPYEQYF
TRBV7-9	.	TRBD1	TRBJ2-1	TGTGCCAGAGGGGGCGCATCCTACAATGAGCAGTTCTTC	CARGGASYNEQFF
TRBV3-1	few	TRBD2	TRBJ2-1	TGTGCCAGCAGCCCGCTAGCGGGAGTGTCTAATGAGCAGTTCTTC	CASSPLAGVSNEQFF
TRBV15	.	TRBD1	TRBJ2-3	TGTGCCACCAGCGCTTGGGGGACAGGCACAGATACGCAGTATTTT	CATSAWGTGTDTQYF
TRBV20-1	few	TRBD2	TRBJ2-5	TGCAGTGCTAGAGATATGACGGGAGGAGAGACCCAGTACTTC	CSARDMTGGETQYF
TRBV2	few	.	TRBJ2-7	TGTGCCAGCAGTGAAATGCCGGGTTACGAGCAGTACTTC	CASSEMPGYEQYF
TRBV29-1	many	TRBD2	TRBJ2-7	TGCAGCGTTGGACTAGCGGGGTACGAGCAGTACTTC	CSVGLAGYEQYF
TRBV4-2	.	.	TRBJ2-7	TGTGCCAGCAGCCTCTGGGACGGCTACGAGCAGTACTTC	CASSLWDGYEQYF
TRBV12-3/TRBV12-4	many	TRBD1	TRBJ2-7	TGTGCCAGCAGTCCCGGGACAGGGAACGAGCAGTACTTC	CASSPGTGNEQYF
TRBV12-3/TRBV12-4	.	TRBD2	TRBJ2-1	TGTGCCATCACGGGGGAGGGTGGCCCCAATGAGCAGTTCTTC	CAITGEGGPNEQFF
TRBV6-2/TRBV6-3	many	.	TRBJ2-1	TGTGCCAGCAGTCCCCTTGAGGGAGACGCAGTCAATGAGCAGTTCTTC	CASSPLEGDAVNEQFF
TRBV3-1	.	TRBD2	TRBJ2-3	TGTGCCAGCAGCCTATTGACTAGCGGGAGCCCAGATACGCAGTATTTT	CASSLLTSGSPDTQYF
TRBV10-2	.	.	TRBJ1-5	TGCGCCAGCAGTGAGCCCGGAAGCAATCAGCCCCAGCATTTT	CASSEPGSNQPQHF
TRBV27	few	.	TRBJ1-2	TGTGCCAGCAGGGGGTTATATGGCTACACCTTC	CASRGLYGYTF
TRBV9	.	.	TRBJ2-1	TGTGCCAGCAGCGTAGGGAAGGGGCCCAATGAGCAGTTCTTC	CASSVGKGPNEQFF
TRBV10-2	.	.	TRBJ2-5	TGCGCCAGCCGCGGCTCGCCGTTTATCCAAGAGACCCAGTACTTC	CASRGSPFIQETQYF
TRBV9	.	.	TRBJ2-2	TGTGCCAGCAGCGAGGACCTGACCGCGAACACCGGGAGGCTGTTTTTT	CASSEDLTANTGRLFF
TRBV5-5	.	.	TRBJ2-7	TGTGCCAGCAGCTTGAACGCAGGACACTACGAGCAGTACTTC	CASSLNAGHYEQYF
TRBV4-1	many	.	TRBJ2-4	TGCGCCAGCAGCCACCGGACGTACATTCAGTACTTC	CASSHRTYIQYF
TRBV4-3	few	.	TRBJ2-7	TGCGCCAGCAGCCAGGAGACTAGGGTTTACGAGCAGTACTTC	CASSQETRVYEQYF
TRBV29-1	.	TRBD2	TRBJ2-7	TGCAGCGTTGAACTAGCGGGAGTTCATTCCTACGAGCAGTACTTC	CSVELAGVHSYEQYF
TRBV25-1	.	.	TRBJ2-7	TGTGCCAGCAGTGAAAACTCCTACGAGCAGTACTTC	CASSENSYEQYF